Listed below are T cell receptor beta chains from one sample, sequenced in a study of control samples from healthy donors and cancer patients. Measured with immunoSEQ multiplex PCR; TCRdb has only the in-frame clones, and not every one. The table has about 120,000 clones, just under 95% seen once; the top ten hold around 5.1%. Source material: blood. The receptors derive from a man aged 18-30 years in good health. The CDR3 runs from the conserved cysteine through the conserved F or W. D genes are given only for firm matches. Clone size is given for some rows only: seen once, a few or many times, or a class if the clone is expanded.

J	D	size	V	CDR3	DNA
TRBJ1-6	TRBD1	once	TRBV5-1	CASSLWTGTAYNSPLHF	TGCGCCAGCAGCTTGTGGACCGGGACAGCCTATAATTCACCCCTCCACTTT
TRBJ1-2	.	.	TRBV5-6	CASSPDSRYYGYTF	TGTGCCAGCAGCCCGGATAGCAGGTACTATGGCTACACCTTC
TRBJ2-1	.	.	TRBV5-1	CASSPTGGDYNEQFF	TGCGCCAGCAGCCCCACTGGTGGGGATTACAATGAGCAGTTCTTC
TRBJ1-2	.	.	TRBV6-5	CASSSGPSYGYTF	TGTGCCAGCAGTTCAGGGCCCAGCTATGGCTACACCTTC
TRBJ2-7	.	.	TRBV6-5	CASWKGSGAQQYF	TGTGCCAGCTGGAAGGGGTCAGGGGCCCAGCAGTACTTC
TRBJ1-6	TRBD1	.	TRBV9	CASSPKGAAGSPLHF	TGTGCCAGCAGCCCTAAGGGGGCCGCAGGTTCACCCCTCCACTTT
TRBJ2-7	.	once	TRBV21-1	CASSPRPAYEQYF	TGTGCCAGCAGCCCCCGACCGGCCTACGAGCAGTACTTC
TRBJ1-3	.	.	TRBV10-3	CAIIPSLSGNTIYF	TGTGCCATCATTCCCAGCCTGTCTGGAAACACCATATATTTT
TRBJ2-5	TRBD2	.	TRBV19	CASSGTSGVQETQYF	TGTGCCAGTAGCGGAACTAGCGGGGTCCAAGAGACCCAGTACTTC
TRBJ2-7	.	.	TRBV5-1	CASSLLPGSYEQYF	TGCGCCAGCAGCTTGTTACCGGGGTCCTACGAGCAGTACTTC
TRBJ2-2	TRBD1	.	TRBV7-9	CASSPSTGYTGELFF	TGTGCCAGCAGCCCGTCGACAGGGTATACCGGGGAGCTGTTTTTT
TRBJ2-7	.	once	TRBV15	CATSRGEAQVYEQYF	TGTGCCACCAGCAGAGGTGAGGCGCAGGTCTACGAGCAGTACTTC
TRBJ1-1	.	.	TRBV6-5	CASSYSSQGWTEAFF	TGTGCCAGCAGTTACTCGAGTCAGGGCTGGACTGAAGCTTTCTTT
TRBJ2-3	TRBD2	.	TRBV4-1	CASSQHAGGTDTQYF	TGCGCCAGCAGCCAGCACGCGGGGGGCACAGATACGCAGTATTTT
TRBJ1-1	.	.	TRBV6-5	CASNMDGQRVFRAFF	TGTGCCAGCAATATGGACGGACAGCGCGTATTCCGAGCTTTCTTT
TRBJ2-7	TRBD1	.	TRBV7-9	CASSAGTAYEQYF	TGTGCCAGCAGCGCCGGGACAGCCTACGAGCAGTACTTC
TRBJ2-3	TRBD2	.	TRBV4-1	CASSQDRGGGAADTQYF	TGCGCCAGCAGCCAAGATCGTGGCGGGGGGGCGGCAGATACGCAGTATTTT
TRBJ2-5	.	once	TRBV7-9	CASSSPETQYF	TGTGCCAGCAGCTCGCCAGAGACCCAGTACTTC
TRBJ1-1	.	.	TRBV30	CAWSLARNTEAFF	TGTGCCTGGAGTCTCGCCAGGAACACTGAAGCTTTCTTT
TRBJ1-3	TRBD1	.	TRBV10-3	CAIEAGTGLSGNTIYF	TGTGCCATCGAAGCCGGGACAGGCCTCTCTGGAAACACCATATATTTT
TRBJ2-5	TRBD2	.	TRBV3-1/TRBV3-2	CASSPARGGPETQYF	TGTGCCAGCAGCCCGGCGCGGGGGGGCCCAGAGACCCAGTACTTC
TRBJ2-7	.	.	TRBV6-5	CASGRDLEQYF	TGTGCCAGCGGACGAGACTTGGAGCAGTACTTC
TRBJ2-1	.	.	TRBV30	CAWSVGALASEQFF	TGTGCCTGGAGTGTAGGGGCGCTAGCTAGTGAGCAGTTCTTC
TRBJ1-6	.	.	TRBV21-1	CASRQKEGAYINSPLHF	TGTGCCAGCAGGCAAAAGGAGGGGGCCTATATCAATTCACCCCTCCACTTT
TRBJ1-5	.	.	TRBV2	CASSDRGLNQPQHF	TGTGCCAGCAGTGACAGGGGCCTCAATCAGCCCCAGCATTTT
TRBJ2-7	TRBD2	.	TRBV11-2	CASSSGTTYEQYF	TGTGCCAGCAGCAGCGGGACGACCTACGAGCAGTACTTC
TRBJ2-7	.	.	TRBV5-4	CASSLDRVYEQYF	TGTGCCAGCAGCTTGGACAGGGTCTACGAGCAGTACTTC
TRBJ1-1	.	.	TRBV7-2	CASSLALGVTEAFF	TGTGCCAGCAGCTTAGCGCTTGGGGTCACTGAAGCTTTCTTT
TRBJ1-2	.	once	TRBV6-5	CASSYLGGSGGYTF	TGTGCCAGCAGTTACTTGGGGGGGAGTGGCGGCTACACCTTC
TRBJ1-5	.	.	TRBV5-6	CASSLFVSNQPQHF	TGTGCCAGCAGCTTGTTTGTGAGCAATCAGCCCCAGCATTTT
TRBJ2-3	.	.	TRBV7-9	CASSLGLGDTDTQYF	TGTGCCAGCAGCTTAGGCCTAGGAGACACAGATACGCAGTATTTT
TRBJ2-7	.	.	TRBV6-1	CASSELRWEQYF	TGTGCCAGCAGTGAGTTGAGGTGGGAGCAGTACTTC
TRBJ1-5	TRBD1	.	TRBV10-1	CASSYGQGDDQPQHF	TGCGCCAGCAGCTACGGACAGGGGGATGATCAGCCCCAGCATTTT